The source of this T cell receptor beta chain is a study of T cells after posttransplantation cyclophosphamide. V was cut by 3 bases and J by 0 bases, with 12 bases left in between. Germline-derived CDR1 and CDR2 are SGHTA and FQGNSA. The CDR3 loop spans 16 amino acids. This table comes from immunoSEQ multiplex PCR, and its TCRdb copy is limited to in-frame clones, with some not included. Observed are roughly 45,000 clones, no singletons, with the top ten taking 2% to 2.5%. Study-level points and caveats: Later post-transplant blood repertoires were often dominated by donor CD8+ memory clones. Skin or GI-infiltrating T cells shared few TRB sequences with blood. Recipient CMV seropositivity and CMV reactivation strongly tracked TRB clonality.

This clone was counted ten times or more. Its specificity is not known. The chain uses TRBV7-2 and TRBJ1-3, with D possibly matching TRBD1 (5 bases). The TCR sequence derives from a man aged 35 to 55 in good health, CMV-negative, and a related stem cell transplant donor. The sample consisted of PBMCs. The CDR3 reads CASSLVGVNSGNTIYF. The CDR3 nucleotides read TGTGCCAGCAGCTTGGTAGGGGTTAACTCTGGAAACACCATATATTTT.